This T cell receptor beta chain emerged from a study of blood T cell repertoires in COVID-19. Across the whole study: The United States, Italy and Spain were the sources of the acute and convalescent COVID-19 samples. Sources were T cells, B-cell-depleted T cells, or PBMCs; the material itself was cDNA or gDNA.

V gave up 3 bases and J gave up 4 bases; unmatched junction bases: 7. The length of the CDR3 is 16 residues. Germline loops: CDR1 LNHDA, CDR2 SQIVND (reference sequence). In the study's own analysis: Amplifying reference gene primers gave estimates of nucleated cell counts. Repertoires were generated with immunoSEQ multiplex PCR, while TCRdb's copy carries only in-frame clones and drops some. The V and J calls and the clone size are those of that table, but D and trimming were determined from the DNA. The table has 62,000 or so clones, over 70% seen once. The chain combines TRBV19 with TRBJ1-1, with 11 bases matching TRBD1. Sample: peripheral blood. The sequence came from a human donor in a cohort sampled during active COVID-19. Here the CDR3 reads CASSIPDRGPSTEAFF. The CDR3 DNA sequence: TGTGCCAGTAGTATCCCGGACAGGGGGCCGAGCACTGAAGCTTTCTTT. Full variable domain (missing parts from reference TRBV19 and TRBJ1-1): DGGITQSPKYLFRKEGQNVTLSCEQNLNHDAMYWYRQDPGQGLRLIYYSQIVNDFQKGDIAEGYSVSREKKESFPLTVTSAQKNPTAFYLCASSIPDRGPSTEAFFGQGTRLTVV.